The 8 T cell receptor beta chains presented below share a single source sample, sequenced in a study of CD8 T cells in ankylosing spondylitis. Whole-study findings and limits: There was a TCR beta motif, made of eight highly homologous variants, that appeared characteristic of ankylosing spondylitis blood.

Each CDR3 protein is one row after TCRdb ran MiXCR on the 5' RACE reads. Counted here are 450,000 to 550,000 distinct CDR3 sequences, approximately 5.3% occurring once; the ten biggest clones make up 3.5%. No antigen has been assigned to these receptors. Sequencing input: blood, either unsorted or a sorted T cell fraction (not recorded which). These receptors originate from a male donor with ankylosing spondylitis.

Many counts were recorded for this clonotype. The chain links TRBV19 to TRBJ1-5; D gene unclear. The CDR3 extends over 13 amino acids. The V end lost 3 bases, the J end lost 7 bases, and 10 bases lay between the germline ends. Germline lookup yields CDR1 LNHDA and CDR2 SQIVND (reference sequence). The CDR3 loop reads CASSIPEGQPQHF. The CDR3 DNA follows: TGTGCCAGTAGTATCCCCGAGGGCCAGCCCCAGCATTTT.

This clonotype was seen repeatedly, ten times or more. Written as DNA, the CDR3 is TGTGCCACCAGTGCCGGCCGGGACCCCTTCTACAATGAGCAGTTCTTC. Protein product: CATSAGRDPFYNEQFF. The V gene is TRBV24-1, the J gene TRBJ2-1, with D perhaps TRBD1 or TRBD2 (5 bases each). This CDR3 is built from 16 residues. From germline, CDR1 is KGHDR and CDR2 SFDVKD. V was pared by 5 bases and J by 3 bases, with 16 bases between.

This clonotype occurred many times. The chain uses TRBV11-2 and TRBJ2-3; D remains ambiguous. CDR1 and CDR2 (germline): SGHAT, FQNNGV. This CDR3 region has 14 residues. Trimming pared 4 bases from V and 1 base from J, leaving 9 bases between. The CDR3 is CASSYTQGTDTQYF. The DNA of the CDR3 is TGTGCCAGCAGCTATACCCAGGGCACAGATACGCAGTATTTT. Full variable domain (outside the CDR3, taken from reference TRBV11-2 and TRBJ2-3): EAGVAQSPRYKIIEKRQSVAFWCNPISGHATLYWYQQILGQGPKLLIQFQNNGVVDDSQLPKDRFSAERLKGVDSTLKIQPAKLEDSAVYLCASSYTQGTDTQYFGPGTRLTVL.

At least ten counts were recorded for this clonotype. The chain is built from TRBV12-3 or TRBV12-4 and TRBJ1-1; no clear D. The CDR3 sequence is 14 residues long. V was cut by 9 bases and J by 1 base, with 15 bases left in between. CDR3 nucleotide sequence: TGTGCCAGTTCCTGGTTCTCCCGGAACACTGAAGCTTTCTTT. Translating it yields CASSWFSRNTEAFF.

This clonotype was counted many times. This chain joins TRBV28 and TRBJ1-2; D unresolved. Trimming stripped 3 bases from V and 4 bases from J, with 3 bases between. Germline V CDR1 and CDR2: MDHEN, SYDVKM. The CDR3 runs to 11 residues. Here the CDR3 reads CASSFIYGYTF. The CDR3, as DNA: TGTGCCAGCAGTTTCATCTATGGCTACACCTTC.

This clonotype was counted at least ten times. The rearrangement uses TRBV9 and TRBJ2-5; D is tentatively TRBD1 or TRBD2 (5 bases each). The CDR3 contains 16 residues. Trimming removed 4 bases at V and 4 bases at J, with 20 bases between. Germline loops: CDR1 SGDLS, CDR2 YYNGEE. CDR3 amino acids: CASSPRAHQRGETQYF. For the CDR3, the DNA is TGTGCCAGCAGCCCCAGGGCCCACCAACGGGGAGAGACCCAGTACTTC.

There are many counts of this clonotype. This chain links TRBV7-2 with TRBJ2-7; D tentatively reads TRBD1 or TRBD2 (5 bases each). The CDR3 sequence is 14 residues long. The germline gives CDR1 SGHTA, CDR2 FQGNSA. V was pared by 3 bases and J by 4 bases, with 13 bases between. The CDR3 here is CASSLRGFTYEQYF. The CDR3 bases are TGTGCCAGCAGCTTGAGGGGATTTACGTACGAGCAGTACTTC.

This clonotype showed up many times. This sequence joins TRBV9 and TRBJ2-1, with 11 bases aligning to TRBD1. CDR1 and CDR2 (germline): SGDLS, YYNGEE. The CDR3 runs to 15 residues. V lost 4 bases to trimming and J lost 7 bases; unmatched junction nucleotides: 7. The DNA of the CDR3 is TGTGCCAGCAGCCATGGACAGGGGGCGAAGAATGAGCAGTTCTTC. This encodes CASSHGQGAKNEQFF.